A single sample is the source of the 27 T cell receptor beta chains below, sequenced in a study of CD8 T cells in Susac syndrome. Random-hexamer reverse transcription was applied to roughly 0.45 to 1 ug RNA. TCRdb reprocessed the immunoSEQ multiplex PCR reads via MiXCR and lists one record per CDR3 protein. The sample has roughly 300,000 distinct CDR3 sequences, around 84% seen once. The specimen sequenced was CD8+ T cells from PBMCs. The receptor source for this set is a human donor with multiple sclerosis.

J is TRBJ2-3 and V is TRBV20-1; 9 bases are a match to TRBD1. The trim removed 0 bases at V and 2 bases at J, leaving 3 bases unmatched. Looked up from germline, CDR1 is DFQATT and CDR2 is SNEGSKA (reference sequence). There are 15 residues in the CDR3. CDR3 sequence: CSARDRDRATDTQYF. As DNA, the CDR3 is TGCAGTGCTAGAGATAGGGACAGGGCCACAGATACGCAGTATTTT.

The rearrangement joins TRBV2 to TRBJ1-1; D is unresolved. V lost 3 bases and J 1 base, leaving 12 bases between the germline ends. Germline V gene sequence: CDR1 SNHLY, CDR2 FYNNEI. CDR3 length: 15 amino acids. CDR3 bases: TGTGCCAGCAGTGAGGAAGCACACCCGAACACTGAAGCTTTCTTT. Protein product: CASSEEAHPNTEAFF.

This clonotype was found once. The chain is built from TRBV29-1 and TRBJ2-7, with TRBD1 identical over 8 bases. The length of the CDR3 is 13 residues. V trimming: 4 bases; J trimming: 2 bases; junction bases outside the gene matches: 4. Germline V gives CDR1 SQVTM, CDR2 ANQGSEA. CDR3 in DNA: TGCAGCGTTGGACAGGGGCTAACCTACGAGCAGTACTTC. It specifies CSVGQGLTYEQYF.

The chain employs TRBV20-1 and TRBJ2-1; D unresolved. Germline V gives CDR1 DFQATT, CDR2 SNEGSKA (reference sequence). This CDR3 contains 15 residues. The ends were cut back, 3 bases at V and 6 bases at J, with 18 bases in the middle. The CDR3 is CSASRYHTQRNEQFF. Written as DNA, the CDR3 is TGCAGTGCTAGCCGTTATCACACCCAGCGCAATGAGCAGTTCTTC.

The V call is TRBV18, the J call TRBJ2-6, with D perhaps given as TRBD1 or TRBD2 (5 bases each). The CDR3 is made up of 18 amino acids. V was shortened by 3 bases and J by 0 bases, with 15 bases between the two germline ends. The germline gives CDR1 KGHSH, CDR2 LQKENI. CDR3 DNA: TGTGCCAGCTCACCGTTTGGGGGAGAGCTCTCTGGGGCCAACGTCCTGACTTTC. Translating gives CASSPFGGELSGANVLTF.

The chain joins TRBV14 to TRBJ1-2; 8 nucleotides align to TRBD1. The V segment lost 4 bases and the J segment 4 bases; nucleotides outside the gene matches: 11. This CDR3 contains 16 residues. The germline gives CDR1 SGHDN, CDR2 FVKESK. This chain's CDR3 is CASSPDYRGMGYGYTF. The CDR3 coding sequence is TGTGCCAGCAGCCCCGACTACAGGGGGATGGGCTATGGCTACACCTTC.

The sample holds a few counts of this clonotype. The CDR3 nucleotides are TGTGCCAGCAGTTTCGGAAACACCATATATTTT. This gives the protein CASSFGNTIYF. The chain links TRBV12-3 or TRBV12-4 to TRBJ1-3; D gene unclear. This CDR3 has 11 amino acids. With 3 bases removed from V and 4 bases from J, the gap between germline ends came to 1 base.

Here the CDR3 reads CAWKGRGYEQYF. CDR3 nucleotide sequence: TGTGCCTGGAAGGGACGGGGCTACGAGCAGTACTTC. The rearrangement joins TRBV30 to TRBJ2-7; either TRBD1 or TRBD2 may supply D (5 bases each). This CDR3 has 12 amino acids. The germline V gene has CDR1 GTSNPN and CDR2 SVGIG (reference sequence). V was shortened by 4 bases and J by 3 bases, with 10 bases between the two germline ends. Complete variable domain (other parts from reference TRBV30 and TRBJ2-7): SQTIHQWPATLVQPVGSPLSLECTVEGTSNPNLYWYRQAAGRGLQLLFYSVGIGQISSEVPQNLSASRPQDRQFILSSKKLLLSDSGFYLCAWKGRGYEQYFGPGTRLTVT.

The chain couples TRBV2 to TRBJ2-7; 14 bases line up with TRBD2. V shed 3 bases and J 3 bases; nucleotides not matched to a gene: 4. CDR1 is SNHLY, CDR2 FYNNEI, per germline. The CDR3 spans 16 residues. The CDR3 protein is CASSEGLAGDFYEQYF. The CDR3 DNA reads as TGTGCCAGCAGTGAGGGACTAGCGGGAGACTTCTACGAGCAGTACTTC.

This chain uses TRBV10-1 with TRBJ2-3; tentatively, D is TRBD2 (6 bases). The germline V gene has CDR1 WNHNN and CDR2 SYGVQD (reference sequence). The CDR3 sequence is 16 residues long. V was trimmed by 5 bases and J by 0 bases, leaving 15 bases between them. The CDR3: CASSLGIAGSTDTQYF. CDR3 DNA: TGCGCCAGCAGTCTAGGTATTGCGGGAAGCACAGATACGCAGTATTTT.

This chain connects TRBV12-3 or TRBV12-4 to TRBJ2-4; 10 nucleotides agree with TRBD1. There are 15 residues in the CDR3. Losses at the gene ends were 4 bases for V and 9 bases for J; bases not matched to a gene: 9. CDR3 nucleotides: TGTGCCAGCAGTTCCGCCCGGGACAGGGGTTCCATTCAGTACTTC. Its translation is CASSSARDRGSIQYF.

The rearrangement uses TRBV5-4 and TRBJ2-7; 9 positions match TRBD2. The V gene end was trimmed by 0 bases and the J gene end by 3 bases; junction bases not matched to a gene: 4. The CDR3 consists of 15 residues. Germline V gene sequence: CDR1 SGHNT, CDR2 YYREEE (reference sequence). The CDR3 loop reads CASSLAAGGGYEQYF. CDR3 nucleotide sequence: TGTGCCAGCAGCTTGGCTGCGGGAGGGGGCTACGAGCAGTACTTC.

The V and J genes are TRBV7-9 and TRBJ1-4; 8 bases fit TRBD1. V lost 5 bases and J lost 0; bases outside the gene matches: 5. This CDR3 has 16 amino acids. Germline V gene lookup returns CDR1 SEHNR and CDR2 FQNEAQ (reference sequence). The CDR3 sequence is CASSLRTGPTNEKLFF. CDR3 sequence (DNA): TGTGCCAGCAGCCTCCGGACAGGGCCAACTAATGAAAAACTGTTTTTT.

The CDR3 bases are TGCAGCGCCTTTGAAGGGGGCCGGGGATTCAGCTCCTACGAGCAGTACTTC. Translation: CSAFEGGRGFSSYEQYF. V and J are TRBV29-1 and TRBJ2-7; 7 bases are a match to TRBD1. Germline CDR1 and CDR2: SQVTM and ANQGSEA. The CDR3 has 17 residues. The ends lost 7 bases at V and 0 bases at J; junction bases unmatched: 18.

The chain links TRBV27 to TRBJ2-7; D unclear. The germline CDR1 and CDR2 sequences are MNHEY and SMNVEV (reference sequence). CDR3 size: 15 residues. Between the trimmed V and J ends, which lost 0 bases and 1 base, there was a span of 10 bases. CDR3 DNA: TGTGCCAGCAGTTTATCAGCCTTTGGGTCCTACGAGCAGTACTTC. Translating it yields CASSLSAFGSYEQYF.

The rearrangement uses TRBV9 and TRBJ2-5; 8 positions agree with TRBD1. V dropped 0 bases and J dropped 3; count of bases not matched to a gene: 4. Germline CDR1 and CDR2: SGDLS and YYNGEE. This CDR3 is 15 amino acids long. The chain's CDR3 is CASSVGATGEETQYF. The CDR3 bases are TGTGCCAGCAGCGTAGGGGCGACAGGGGAAGAGACCCAGTACTTC.

The J gene is TRBJ2-1, the V gene TRBV12-3 or TRBV12-4, with a possible D match to TRBD2 (6 bases). The CDR3 is 16 residues long. Trimming pared 6 bases from V and 2 bases from J, leaving 17 bases between. The CDR3: CASRARLDWAYNEQFF. Written as DNA, the CDR3 is TGTGCCAGCAGAGCCAGACTAGATTGGGCCTACAATGAGCAGTTCTTC.

The chain has TRBV3-1 and TRBJ1-2; TRBD1 agrees at 7 bases. The germline V gene encodes CDR1 LGHDT and CDR2 YNNKEL (reference sequence). V lost 2 bases, J lost 7 bases, and 16 bases stayed unmatched. The CDR3 is made up of 17 amino acids. As DNA, the CDR3 is TGTGCCAGCAGCCAACTAACTACCCGGGACAGTGACTCTGGCTACACCTTC. Its translation is CASSQLTTRDSDSGYTF.

V and J are TRBV27 and TRBJ2-5; 9 nucleotides agree with TRBD1. CDR1 and CDR2 from the germline V gene are MNHEY and SMNVEV (reference sequence). This CDR3 contains 14 residues. The trim removed 6 bases at V and 10 bases at J, leaving 12 bases unmatched. The CDR3 region is CASSPDRGFISQYF. CDR3 bases: TGTGCCAGCAGCCCAGACAGGGGGTTTATTAGCCAGTACTTC.

The V call is TRBV4-1, the J call TRBJ2-7; 9 bases agree with TRBD2. The CDR3 consists of 17 residues. Germline CDR1 and CDR2: MGHRA and YSYEKL. The ends lost 0 bases at V and 5 bases at J; junction bases unmatched: 11. CDR3 sequence: CASSQDQMLAGLDEQYF. The CDR3 DNA reads as TGCGCCAGCAGCCAAGATCAAATGCTAGCGGGACTCGACGAGCAGTACTTC.

This clonotype was counted a single time. CDR3 bases: TGTGCCAGCGGCCAAGGGGCGAACCAAGAGACCCAGTACTTC. Its translation is CASGQGANQETQYF. The genes are TRBV28 and TRBJ2-5, with a weak D call TRBD1 (5 bases). Germline V gene sequence: CDR1 MDHEN, CDR2 SYDVKM. V was clipped by 8 bases and J by 0 bases, with 13 bases between them. The CDR3 is 14 amino acids. The variable domain in full, with the rest retrieved from reference TRBV28 and TRBJ2-5, is DVKVTQSSRYLVKRTGEKVFLECVQDMDHENMFWYRQDPGLGLRLIYFSYDVKMKEKGDIPEGYSVSREKKERFSLILESASTNQTSMYLCASGQGANQETQYFGPGTRLLVL.

This chain uses TRBV12-5 with TRBJ2-6; D is unclear. The CDR3 totals 19 residues. Germline CDR1 reads LGHNT; CDR2 reads FRNRAP. V was cut by 6 bases and J by 0 bases, with 21 bases left in between. The CDR3 DNA follows: TGTGCTAGTGGCGTAACGTACAGTCTGAATCTCTCTGGGGCCAACGTCCTGACTTTC. Residues: CASGVTYSLNLSGANVLTF.

This rearrangement joins TRBV9 to TRBJ2-1; 8 bases map to TRBD2. CDR3 size: 14 residues. Unmatched junction bases numbered 8, after V lost 8 bases and J lost 4 bases. Germline V CDR1 and CDR2: SGDLS, YYNGEE. CDR3 loop: CARSGVAGYNEQFF. CDR3 nucleotides: TGTGCCAGGTCGGGGGTAGCGGGATACAATGAGCAGTTCTTC.

The rearrangement joins TRBV27 to TRBJ2-5, with D possibly matching TRBD1 (6 bases). The germline V gene encodes CDR1 MNHEY and CDR2 SMNVEV (reference sequence). V was cut by 7 bases and J by 4 bases, with 16 bases left in between. The CDR3 covers 14 residues. CDR3 loop: CASKTAGAGETQYF. The CDR3 DNA reads TGTGCCAGCAAAACTGCAGGGGCAGGAGAGACCCAGTACTTC.

This rearrangement joins TRBV29-1 to TRBJ2-7; TRBD2 is a possible D gene (6 bases). Per the germline V gene, CDR1 is SQVTM and CDR2 is ANQGSEA. The CDR3 spans 13 residues. V lost 3 bases and J lost 5, with 14 bases in between. Here the CDR3 DNA reads TGCAGCGTTGACGGGGGAACAACAAACGAGCAGTACTTC. This gives the protein CSVDGGTTNEQYF.

This chain joins TRBV7-9 and TRBJ2-7; 7 bases agree with TRBD1. Germline trimming cut 1 base from V and 2 bases from J; bases unmatched to any gene: 5. Germline V lookup: CDR1 SEHNR, CDR2 FQNEAQ (reference sequence). CDR3 length equals 15 residues. Here the CDR3 reads CASSLVGGTAYEQYF. In DNA, the CDR3 is TGTGCCAGCAGCTTAGTTGGTGGGACAGCCTACGAGCAGTACTTC.

The chain is built from TRBV19 and TRBJ1-1, with a possible D match to TRBD1 (5 bases). This CDR3 region has 14 residues. The V gene lost 7 bases and the J gene lost 6 bases, with 18 bases spanning the gap. CDR1 and CDR2 (germline): LNHDA, SQIVND (reference sequence). The CDR3 loop reads CASKQQRGSPEAFF. The CDR3 DNA follows: TGTGCCAGTAAACAGCAACGGGGGAGTCCTGAAGCTTTCTTT. The full variable domain, its missing parts supplied by reference TRBV19 and TRBJ1-1, is DGGITQSPKYLFRKEGQNVTLSCEQNLNHDAMYWYRQDPGQGLRLIYYSQIVNDFQKGDIAEGYSVSREKKESFPLTVTSAQKNPTAFYLCASKQQRGSPEAFFGQGTRLTVV.